The subject of this entry is one TCR beta chain. The data were obtained in a study of T-cell reconstitution after alpha-beta-depleted transplantation in children. The TCRbeta library was prepared with unique molecular identifiers. Each CDR3 protein is one row after TCRdb ran MiXCR on the PCR reads. The sample carries roughly 670,000 distinct CDR3 sequences, about an eighth recorded once. The CDR3 has 19 amino acids. CDR1 is SGHRS, CDR2 YFSETQ, per germline. The V and J ends lost 0 bases and 0 bases, in that order; junction bases with no gene match: 6. The chain couples TRBV5-1 to TRBJ2-1; TRBD2 aligns across 13 bases. Sequencing was performed on PBMCs, taken before TCRalphabeta/CD19-depleted stem cell transplant. The sequence came from a girl under 10 years old with congenital amegakaryocytic thrombocytopenia, due to receive a stem cell transplant. The CDR3, as DNA: TGCGCCAGCAGCTTGGGGGGACTAGCGGGACCAAGCTCCTACAATGAGCAGTTCTTC. It translates to CASSLGGLAGPSSYNEQFF. Full variable domain (rest looked up from reference TRBV5-1 and TRBJ2-1): KAGVTQTPRYLIKTRGQQVTLSCSPISGHRSVSWYQQTPGQGLQFLFEYFSETQRNKGNFPGRFSGRQFSNSRSEMNVSTLELGDSALYLCASSLGGLAGPSSYNEQFFGPGTRLTVL.